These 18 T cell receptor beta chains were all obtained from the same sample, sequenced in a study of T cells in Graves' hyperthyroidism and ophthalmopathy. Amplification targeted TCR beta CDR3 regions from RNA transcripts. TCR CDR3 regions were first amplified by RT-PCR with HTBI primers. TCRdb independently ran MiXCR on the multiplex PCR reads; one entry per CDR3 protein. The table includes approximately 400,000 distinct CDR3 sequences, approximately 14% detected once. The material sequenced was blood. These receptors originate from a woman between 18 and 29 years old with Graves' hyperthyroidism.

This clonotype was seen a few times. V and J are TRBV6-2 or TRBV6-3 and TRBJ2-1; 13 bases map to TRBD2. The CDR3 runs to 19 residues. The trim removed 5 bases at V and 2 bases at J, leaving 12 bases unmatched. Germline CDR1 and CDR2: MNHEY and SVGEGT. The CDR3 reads CASSAARTSGRLAYNEQFF. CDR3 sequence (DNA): TGTGCCAGCAGTGCCGCCCGGACTAGCGGGAGACTAGCCTACAATGAGCAGTTCTTC.

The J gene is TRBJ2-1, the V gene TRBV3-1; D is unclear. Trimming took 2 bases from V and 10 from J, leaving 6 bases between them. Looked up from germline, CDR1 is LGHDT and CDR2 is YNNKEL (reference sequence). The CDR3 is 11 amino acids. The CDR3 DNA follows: TGTGCCAGCAGCCAATTACAAGAGCAGTTCTTC. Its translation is CASSQLQEQFF.

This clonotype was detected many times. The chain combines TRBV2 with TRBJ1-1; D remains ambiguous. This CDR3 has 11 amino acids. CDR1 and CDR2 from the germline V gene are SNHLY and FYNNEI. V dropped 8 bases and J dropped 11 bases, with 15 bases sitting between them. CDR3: CASGARWAAFF. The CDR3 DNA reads TGTGCCAGCGGCGCACGATGGGCCGCTTTCTTT.

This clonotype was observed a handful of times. The chain's CDR3 is CSARRGSTNTEAFF. The CDR3 bases are TGCAGTGCTAGAAGAGGCTCTACGAACACTGAAGCTTTCTTT. The chain couples TRBV20-1 to TRBJ1-1; D uncertain. The germline V and J ends were trimmed by 2 bases and 1 base, with 11 bases remaining between them. There are 14 residues in the CDR3. Germline CDR1 reads DFQATT; CDR2 reads SNEGSKA (reference sequence).

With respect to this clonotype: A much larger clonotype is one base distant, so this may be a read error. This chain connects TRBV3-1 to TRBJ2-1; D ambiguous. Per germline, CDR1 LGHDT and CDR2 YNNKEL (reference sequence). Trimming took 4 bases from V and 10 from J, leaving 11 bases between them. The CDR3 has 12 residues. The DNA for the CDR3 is TGTGCCAGCAGCCCATCCACCTACGAGCAGTTCTTC. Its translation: CASSPSTYEQFF.

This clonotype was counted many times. CDR3 in DNA: TGCAGCGTCGACGGACAGGAGGCTCAAGAGACCCAGTACTTC. Its translation: CSVDGQEAQETQYF. The chain uses TRBV29-1 and TRBJ2-5; 7 positions match TRBD1. Germline loops: CDR1 SQVTM, CDR2 ANQGSEA. This CDR3 comprises 14 residues. With V trimmed by 6 bases and J by 2 bases, 9 bases remained unmatched.

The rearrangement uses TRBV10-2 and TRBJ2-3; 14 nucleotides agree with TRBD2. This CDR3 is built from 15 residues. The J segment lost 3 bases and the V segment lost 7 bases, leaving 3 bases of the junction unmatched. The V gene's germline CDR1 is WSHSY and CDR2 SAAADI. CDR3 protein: CASKRTSGGTDTQYF. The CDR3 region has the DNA TGCGCCAGCAAACGGACTAGCGGGGGGACAGATACGCAGTATTTT.

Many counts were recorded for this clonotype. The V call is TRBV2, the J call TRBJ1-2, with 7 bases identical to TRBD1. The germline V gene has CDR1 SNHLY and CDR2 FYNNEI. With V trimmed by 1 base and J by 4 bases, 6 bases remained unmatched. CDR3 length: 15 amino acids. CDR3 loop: CASSEGQGGIYGYTF. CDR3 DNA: TGTGCCAGCAGTGAAGGACAGGGTGGTATCTATGGCTACACCTTC. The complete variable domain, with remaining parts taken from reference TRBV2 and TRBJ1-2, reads EPEVTQTPSHQVTQMGQEVILRCVPISNHLYFYWYRQILGQKVEFLVSFYNNEISEKSEIFDDQFSVERPDGSNFTLKIRSTKLEDSAMYFCASSEGQGGIYGYTFGSGTRLTVV.

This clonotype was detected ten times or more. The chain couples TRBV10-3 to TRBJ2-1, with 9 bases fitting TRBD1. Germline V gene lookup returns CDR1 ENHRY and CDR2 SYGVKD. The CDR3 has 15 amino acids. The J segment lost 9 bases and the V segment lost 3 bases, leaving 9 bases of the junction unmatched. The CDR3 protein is CAISDRDRVLPEQFF. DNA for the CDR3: TGTGCCATCAGTGACCGGGACAGGGTCCTCCCTGAGCAGTTCTTC.

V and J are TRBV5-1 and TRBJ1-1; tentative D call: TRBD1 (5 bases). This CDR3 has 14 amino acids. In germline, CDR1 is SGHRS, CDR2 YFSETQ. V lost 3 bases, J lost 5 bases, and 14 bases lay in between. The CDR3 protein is CASSSEGDRTEAFF. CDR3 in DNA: TGCGCCAGCAGCTCCGAAGGGGATCGGACTGAAGCTTTCTTT. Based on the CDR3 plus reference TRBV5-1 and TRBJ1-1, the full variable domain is KAGVTQTPRYLIKTRGQQVTLSCSPISGHRSVSWYQQTPGQGLQFLFEYFSETQRNKGNFPGRFSGRQFSNSRSEMNVSTLELGDSALYLCASSSEGDRTEAFFGQGTRLTVV.

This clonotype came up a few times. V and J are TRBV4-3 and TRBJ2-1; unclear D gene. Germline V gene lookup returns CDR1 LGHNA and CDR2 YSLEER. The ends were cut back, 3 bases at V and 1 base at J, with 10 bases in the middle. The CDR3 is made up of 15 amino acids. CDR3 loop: CASSQSLRSYNEQFF. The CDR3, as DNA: TGCGCCAGCAGCCAGAGTTTGCGTTCCTACAATGAGCAGTTCTTC.

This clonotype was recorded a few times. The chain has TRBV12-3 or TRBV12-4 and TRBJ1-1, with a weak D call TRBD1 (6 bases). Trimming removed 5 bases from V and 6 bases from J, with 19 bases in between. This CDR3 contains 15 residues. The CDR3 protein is CASSAQGQGVSEAFF. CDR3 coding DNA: TGTGCCAGCAGTGCGCAGGGGCAGGGTGTATCTGAAGCTTTCTTT.

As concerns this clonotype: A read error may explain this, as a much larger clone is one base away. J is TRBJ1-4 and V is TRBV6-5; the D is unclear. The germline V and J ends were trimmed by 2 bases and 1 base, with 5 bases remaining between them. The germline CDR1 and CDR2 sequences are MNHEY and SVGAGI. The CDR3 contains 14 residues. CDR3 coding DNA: TGTGCCAGCAGTTACGGGGAAACTAATGAAAAACTGTTTTTT. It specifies CASSYGETNEKLFF.

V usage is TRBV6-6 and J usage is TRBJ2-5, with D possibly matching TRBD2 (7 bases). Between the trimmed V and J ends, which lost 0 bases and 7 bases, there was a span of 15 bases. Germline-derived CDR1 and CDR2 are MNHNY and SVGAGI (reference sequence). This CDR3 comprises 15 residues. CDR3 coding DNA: TGTGCCAGCAGTTACTCCGGTCGGGGGGCAGTGACCCAGTACTTC. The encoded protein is CASSYSGRGAVTQYF.

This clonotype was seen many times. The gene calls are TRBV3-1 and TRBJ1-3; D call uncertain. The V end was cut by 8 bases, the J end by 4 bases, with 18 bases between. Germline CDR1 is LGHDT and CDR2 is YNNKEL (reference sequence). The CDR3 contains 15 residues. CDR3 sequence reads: CASGPLAAEGNTIYF. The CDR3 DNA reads TGTGCCAGCGGACCTTTGGCAGCAGAAGGAAACACCATATATTTT. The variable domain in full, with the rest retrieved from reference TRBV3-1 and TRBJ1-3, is DTAVSQTPKYLVTQMGNDKSIKCEQNLGHDTMYWYKQDSKKFLKIMFSYNNKELIINETVPNRFSPKSPDKAHLNLHINSLELGDSAVYFCASGPLAAEGNTIYFGEGSWLTVV.

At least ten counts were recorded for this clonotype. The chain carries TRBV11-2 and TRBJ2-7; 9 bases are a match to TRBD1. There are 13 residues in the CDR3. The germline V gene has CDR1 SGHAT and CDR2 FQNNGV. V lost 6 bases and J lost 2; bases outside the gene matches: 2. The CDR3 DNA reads TGTGCCAGCAGTCGACAGGGGGCCTACGAGCAGTACTTC. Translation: CASSRQGAYEQYF.

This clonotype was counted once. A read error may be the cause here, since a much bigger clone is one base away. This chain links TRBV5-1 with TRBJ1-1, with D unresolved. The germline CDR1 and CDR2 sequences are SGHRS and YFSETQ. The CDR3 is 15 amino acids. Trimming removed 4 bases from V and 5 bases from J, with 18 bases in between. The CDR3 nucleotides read TGCGCCAGCAGCCCGTTCTCAACAAGGGTTACTGAAGCTTTCTTT. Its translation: CASSPFSTRVTEAFF.

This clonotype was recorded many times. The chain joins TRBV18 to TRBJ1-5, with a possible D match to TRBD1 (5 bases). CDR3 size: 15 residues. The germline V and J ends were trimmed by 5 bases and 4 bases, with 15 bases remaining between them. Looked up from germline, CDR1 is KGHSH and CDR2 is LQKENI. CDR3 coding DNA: TGTGCCAGCTCAGGTACCGGGACGGGGAATCAGCCCCAGCATTTT. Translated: CASSGTGTGNQPQHF.